This T cell receptor (beta chain) stems from a study of blood T cell repertoires in COVID-19. Turning to the study itself: Collection of acute and convalescent COVID-19 samples took place in the United States, Italy and Spain.

Measured with immunoSEQ multiplex PCR; TCRdb has only the in-frame clones, and not every one. The sample includes approximately 270,000 clones, more than 65% of them seen just once. Patients at the Seattle site were enrolled during active infection and followed longitudinally. The germline gives CDR1 SGHVS, CDR2 FQNEAQ. J lost 0 bases, V lost 4 bases, and 11 bases had no gene match. The CDR3 is made up of 18 amino acids. The sequenced sample consisted of peripheral blood. The gene calls are TRBV7-8 and TRBJ1-5; 8 bases are shared with TRBD1. The receptor was isolated from a person between 65 and 80 years old with COVID-19, enrolled during active disease. CDR3 DNA sequence: TGTGCCAGCAGCTCCACAGGGGGAGCAACCATTAGCAATCAGCCCCAGCATTTT. Translation: CASSSTGGATISNQPQHF.